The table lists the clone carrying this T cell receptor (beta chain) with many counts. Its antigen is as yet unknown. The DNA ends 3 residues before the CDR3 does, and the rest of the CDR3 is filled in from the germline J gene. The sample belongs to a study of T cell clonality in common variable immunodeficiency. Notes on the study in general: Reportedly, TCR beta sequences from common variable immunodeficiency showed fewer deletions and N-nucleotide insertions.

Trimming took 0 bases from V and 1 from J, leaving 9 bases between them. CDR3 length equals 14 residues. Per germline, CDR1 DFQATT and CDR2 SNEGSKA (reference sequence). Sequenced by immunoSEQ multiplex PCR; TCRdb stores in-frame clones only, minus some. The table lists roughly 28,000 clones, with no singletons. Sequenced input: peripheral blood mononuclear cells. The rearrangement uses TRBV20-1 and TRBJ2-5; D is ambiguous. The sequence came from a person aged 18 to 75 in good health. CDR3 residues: CSARDGQIQETQYF. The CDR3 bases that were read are TGCAGTGCTAGAGATGGGCAGATCCAAGAGACC.